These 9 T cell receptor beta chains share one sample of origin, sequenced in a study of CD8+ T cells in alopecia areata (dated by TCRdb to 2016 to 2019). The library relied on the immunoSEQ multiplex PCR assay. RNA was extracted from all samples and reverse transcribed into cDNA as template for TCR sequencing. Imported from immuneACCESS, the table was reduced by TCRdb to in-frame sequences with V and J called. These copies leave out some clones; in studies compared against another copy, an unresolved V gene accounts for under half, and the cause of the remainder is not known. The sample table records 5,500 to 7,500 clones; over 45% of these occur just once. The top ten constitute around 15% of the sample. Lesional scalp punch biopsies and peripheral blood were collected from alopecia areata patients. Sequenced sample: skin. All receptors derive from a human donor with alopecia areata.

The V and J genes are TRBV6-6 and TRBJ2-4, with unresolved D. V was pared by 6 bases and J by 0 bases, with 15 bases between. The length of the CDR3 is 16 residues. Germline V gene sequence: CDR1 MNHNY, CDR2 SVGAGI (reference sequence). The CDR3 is CASSQTASLAKNIQYF. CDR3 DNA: TGTGCCAGCAGCCAAACCGCCTCTTTAGCCAAAAACATTCAGTACTTC.

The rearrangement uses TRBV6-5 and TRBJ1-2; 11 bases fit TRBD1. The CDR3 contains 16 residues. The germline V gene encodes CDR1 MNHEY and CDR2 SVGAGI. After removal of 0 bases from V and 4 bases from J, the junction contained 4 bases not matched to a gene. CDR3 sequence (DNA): TGTGCCAGCAGTTACTCGAGGACAGGGGGCTTCTATGGCTACACCTTC. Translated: CASSYSRTGGFYGYTF.

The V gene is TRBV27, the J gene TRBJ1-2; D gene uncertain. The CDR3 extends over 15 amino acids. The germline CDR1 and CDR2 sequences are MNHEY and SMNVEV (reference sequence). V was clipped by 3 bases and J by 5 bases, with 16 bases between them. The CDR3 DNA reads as TGTGCCAGCAGTTTGCGAGGACGTTTCCTATATGGCTACACCTTC. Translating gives CASSLRGRFLYGYTF.

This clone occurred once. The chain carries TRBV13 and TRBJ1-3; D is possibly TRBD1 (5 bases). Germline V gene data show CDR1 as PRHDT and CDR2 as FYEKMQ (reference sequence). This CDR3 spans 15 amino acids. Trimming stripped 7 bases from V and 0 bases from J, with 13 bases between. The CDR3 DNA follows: TGTGCCAGCACTCACAGGTCCTACTCTGGAAACACCATATATTTT. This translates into CASTHRSYSGNTIYF.

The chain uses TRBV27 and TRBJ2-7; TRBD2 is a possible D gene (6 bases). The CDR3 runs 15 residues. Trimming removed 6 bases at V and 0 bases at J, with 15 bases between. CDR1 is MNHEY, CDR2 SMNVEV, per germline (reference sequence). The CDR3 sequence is CASRPRRGGSYEQYF. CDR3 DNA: TGTGCCAGCAGACCTCGGCGGGGCGGCTCCTACGAGCAGTACTTC.

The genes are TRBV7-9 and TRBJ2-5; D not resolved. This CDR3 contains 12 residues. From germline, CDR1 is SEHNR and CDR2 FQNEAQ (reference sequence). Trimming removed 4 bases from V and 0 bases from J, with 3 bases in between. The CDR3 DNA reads TGTGCCAGCAGCTCCTACCAAGAGACCCAGTACTTC. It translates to CASSSYQETQYF.

CDR3 bases: TGTGCCAGCAGCCCTAGCGGGAGCTACAATGAGCAGTTCTTC. Amino acids: CASSPSGSYNEQFF. This chain uses TRBV7-9 with TRBJ2-1, with TRBD2 matching 10 bases. The CDR3 consists of 14 residues. The V gene end was trimmed by 5 bases and the J gene end by 3 bases; junction bases not matched to a gene: 1. Looked up from germline, CDR1 is SEHNR and CDR2 is FQNEAQ (reference sequence).

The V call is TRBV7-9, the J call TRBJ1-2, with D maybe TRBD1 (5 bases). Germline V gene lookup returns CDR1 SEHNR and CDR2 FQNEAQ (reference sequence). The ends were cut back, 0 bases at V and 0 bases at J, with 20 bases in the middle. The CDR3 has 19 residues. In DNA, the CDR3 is TGTGCCAGCAGCTTAGCGGGATTCGGGACTTCCATCGCTAACTATGGCTACACCTTC. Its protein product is CASSLAGFGTSIANYGYTF.

The CDR3 sequence: CASSYSGQGDGYTF. CDR3 nucleotides: TGTGCCAGCAGTTACTCGGGCCAGGGAGATGGCTACACCTTC. V usage is TRBV6-5 and J usage is TRBJ1-2; D perhaps matches TRBD1 (5 bases). Between the trimmed V and J ends, which lost 0 bases and 6 bases, there was a span of 11 bases. This CDR3 is 14 amino acids long. Looked up from germline, CDR1 is MNHEY and CDR2 is SVGAGI.